The T cell receptor beta chain under discussion was sequenced for a study of blood T cell repertoires in COVID-19 (dated by TCRdb to 2020 to 2022). In terms of the full investigation: Samples covering the acute and convalescent phases of COVID-19 were provided by collaborators in the United States, Italy and Spain. Where HLA class I and class II types were available, the types were taken from metadata supplied by the sample provider, not from assay-based typing. The samples were drawn from two sources: the first 160 participants of the ongoing ImmuneRACE study, and 1,254 subjects contributed by 6 global collaborators. A freely available public database, intended as a resource for researchers studying the immune response to SARS-CoV-2, is where the repertoires were released. Subjects who had been exposed to COVID-19, were actively infected with it, or had recovered from it provided the deeply sampled blood TCRbeta repertoires that made up the dataset. A de-identified subject ID, COVID-19 status, age in years and sex were almost always included in the sample metadata. The material from the prospective study consisted of cDNA or gDNA derived from T cells, B-cell-depleted T cells, or PBMCs.

The immunoSEQ Assay, a bias-controlled multiplex PCR, was used to amplify TCRbeta CDR3 regions from genomic DNA. On the study's bioinformatics: The number of nucleated cells in each sample was estimated from the amplification of reference gene primers within the assay. To quantify the absolute abundance of each unique TCRbeta CDR3 rearrangement, sequence reads were collapsed and filtered. For each sample, productive Simpson clonality was calculated as the square root of Simpson's diversity index over productive rearrangements. TCRdb's version of the immuneACCESS table is confined to in-frame rearrangements and falls short of the full clone set. An unresolved V gene accounts for under half of the shortfall where checked; the remainder is of unknown origin. V and J calls and clone size are copied from that table; D and trimming were computed from the DNA. The sample table records around 140,000 clones; approximately 87% of these occur just once. Roughly 12% of the sample lies in the top ten.

In the prospective study, participants were roughly 18 to 100 years old, resided in about two dozen geographic areas of the United States, and were enrolled through a virtual design. In the prospective study, cohorts were assigned on the basis of participant-reported clinical history obtained from a screening survey and a study questionnaire. Recovered participants in ImmuneRACE Cohort 3 were defined as having two consecutive negative NP/OP PCR tests, clearance from a healthcare professional, or resolution of symptoms. In the prospective study, mobile phlebotomists collected whole blood, serum and a nasopharyngeal or oropharyngeal swab from each participant. Prospective study participants could optionally give additional blood draws and questionnaires over a roughly 2-month period. Before DNA extraction, blood samples from the prospective study were shipped at room temperature or frozen. As for this clone: The antigen it binds to is not known. Base quality data are lacking; no much larger clone is found one base away. Within the sample, other DNA sequences also encode this same CDR3.

Looking up the germline V gene (reference sequence) yields CDR1 MNHEY and CDR2 SMNVEV. V is pared back by 2 bases and J by 0 bases, with 7 bases lying between the germline termini. The CDR3 holds 14 amino acids from the cysteine to the phenylalanine. Only the CDR3 DNA stays, 42 bases, in frame from base 1. Study-level results and caveats: Clinical and demographic metadata were provided uncurated, with the amount varying by source and participant.

Recombination joined TRBV27 with TRBJ1-2, with TRBD1 tentatively as D gene (5 bases match). Sample: PBMCs or T cells enriched from blood (not recorded which). The TCR comes from a man aged 55-75 years who had recovered from COVID-19. CDR3 reads: CASSLQGANYGYTF. The nucleotide sequence is TGTGCCAGCAGTTTACAGGGTGCTAACTATGGCTACACCTTC.